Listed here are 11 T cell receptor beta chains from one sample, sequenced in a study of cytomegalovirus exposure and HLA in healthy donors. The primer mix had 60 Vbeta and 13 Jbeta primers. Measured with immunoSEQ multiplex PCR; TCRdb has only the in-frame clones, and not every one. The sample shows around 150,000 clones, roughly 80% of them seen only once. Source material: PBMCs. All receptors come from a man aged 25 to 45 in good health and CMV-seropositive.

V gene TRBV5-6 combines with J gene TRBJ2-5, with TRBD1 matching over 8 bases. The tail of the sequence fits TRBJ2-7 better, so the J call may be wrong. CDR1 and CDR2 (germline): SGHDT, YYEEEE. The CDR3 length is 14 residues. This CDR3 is CASSWRTGSYEQYF. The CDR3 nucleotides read TGTGCCAGCAGCTGGAGGACAGGGTCCTACGAGCAGTACTTC.

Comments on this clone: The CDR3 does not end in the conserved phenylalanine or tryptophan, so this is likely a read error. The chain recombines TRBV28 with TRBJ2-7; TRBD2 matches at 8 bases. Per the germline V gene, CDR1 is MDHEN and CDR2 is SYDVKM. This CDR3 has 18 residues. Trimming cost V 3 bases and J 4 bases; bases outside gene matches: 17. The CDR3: CASSLGTRGLGVLYEQYS. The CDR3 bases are TGTGCCAGCAGTTTGGGTACTCGGGGACTAGGGGTTCTGTACGAGCAGTACTCC.

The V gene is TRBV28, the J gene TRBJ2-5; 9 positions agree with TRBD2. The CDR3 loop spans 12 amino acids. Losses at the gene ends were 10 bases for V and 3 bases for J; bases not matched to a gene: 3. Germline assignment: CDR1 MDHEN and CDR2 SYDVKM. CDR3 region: CATAGGEETQYF. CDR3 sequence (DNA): TGTGCCACCGCGGGGGGGGAAGAGACCCAGTACTTC.

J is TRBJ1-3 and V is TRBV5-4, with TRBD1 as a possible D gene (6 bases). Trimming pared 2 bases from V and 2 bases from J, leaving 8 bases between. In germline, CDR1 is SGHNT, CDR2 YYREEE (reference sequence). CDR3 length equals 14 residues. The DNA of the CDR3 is TGTGCCAGCAGCTTACAGGGAACTGGAAACACCATATATTTT. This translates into CASSLQGTGNTIYF.

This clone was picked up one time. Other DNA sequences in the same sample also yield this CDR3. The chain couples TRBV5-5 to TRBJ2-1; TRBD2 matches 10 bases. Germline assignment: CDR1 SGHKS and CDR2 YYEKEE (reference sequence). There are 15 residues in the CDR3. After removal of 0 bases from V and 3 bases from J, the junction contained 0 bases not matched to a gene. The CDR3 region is CASSLGLAGYNEQFF. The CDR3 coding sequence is TGTGCCAGCAGCTTGGGACTAGCGGGCTACAATGAGCAGTTCTTC.

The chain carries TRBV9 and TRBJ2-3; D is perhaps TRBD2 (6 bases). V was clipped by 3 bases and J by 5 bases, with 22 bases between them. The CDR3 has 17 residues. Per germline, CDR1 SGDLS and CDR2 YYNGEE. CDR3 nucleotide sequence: TGTGCCAGCAGCGGCCGCCCCGGGACTCTCCAGCGAGATACGCAGTATTTT. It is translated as CASSGRPGTLQRDTQYF.

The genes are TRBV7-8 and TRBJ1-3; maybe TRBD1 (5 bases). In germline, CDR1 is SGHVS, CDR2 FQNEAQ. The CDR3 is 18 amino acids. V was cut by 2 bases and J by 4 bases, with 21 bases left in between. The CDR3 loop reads CASSLFLGVGGSGNTIYF. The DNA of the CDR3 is TGTGCCAGCAGCTTATTTTTAGGAGTCGGGGGTTCGGGAAACACCATATATTTT.

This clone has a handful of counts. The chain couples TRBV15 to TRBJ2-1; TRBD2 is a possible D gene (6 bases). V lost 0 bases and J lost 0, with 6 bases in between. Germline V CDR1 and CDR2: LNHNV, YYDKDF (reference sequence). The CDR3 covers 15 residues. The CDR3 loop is CATSRDSGSYNEQFF. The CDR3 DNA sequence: TGTGCCACCAGCAGAGATAGCGGCTCCTACAATGAGCAGTTCTTC.

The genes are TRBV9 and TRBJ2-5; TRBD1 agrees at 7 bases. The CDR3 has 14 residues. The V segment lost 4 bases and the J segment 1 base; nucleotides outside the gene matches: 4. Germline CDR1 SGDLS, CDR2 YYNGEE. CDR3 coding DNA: TGTGCCAGCAGCCCGGGACAGCCCCAAGAGACCCAGTACTTC. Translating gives CASSPGQPQETQYF.

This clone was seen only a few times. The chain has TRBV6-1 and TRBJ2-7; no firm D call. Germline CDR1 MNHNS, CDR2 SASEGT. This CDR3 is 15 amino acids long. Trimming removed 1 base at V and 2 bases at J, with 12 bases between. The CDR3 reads CASSEEATAPYEQYF. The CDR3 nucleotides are TGTGCCAGCAGTGAAGAAGCGACGGCTCCCTACGAGCAGTACTTC.

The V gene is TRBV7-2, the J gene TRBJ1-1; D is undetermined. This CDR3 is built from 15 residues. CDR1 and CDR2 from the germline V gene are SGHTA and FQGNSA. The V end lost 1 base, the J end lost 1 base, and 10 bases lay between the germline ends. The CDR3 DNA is TGTGCCAGCAGCTTAGTAGTCACGCCGAACACTGAAGCTTTCTTT. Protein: CASSLVVTPNTEAFF. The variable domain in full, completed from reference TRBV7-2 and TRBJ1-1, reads GAGVSQSPSNKVTEKGKDVELRCDPISGHTALYWYRQSLGQGLEFLIYFQGNSAPDKSGLPSDRFSAERTGGSVSTLTIQRTQQEDSAVYLCASSLVVTPNTEAFFGQGTRLTVV.